The rows below give T cell receptor beta chains drawn from one sample of a study of OX40 agonist ivuxolimab in advanced cancers. Using immunoSEQ multiplex PCR, the repertoire was profiled, and TCRdb retains in-frame clones only, with some absent. The table has approximately 40,000 clones, approximately 90% seen once. The source material was CD4+ or CD8+ T cells sorted from blood, sampled in a trial of the OX40 agonist ivuxolimab. The origin of the receptors is an adult with an advanced solid tumor such as melanoma, head and neck, liver or kidney cancer. Each CDR3 is given with its conserved first and last residue. The D gene is left open where the match is weak. Clone size is given for some rows only: seen once, a few or many times, or a class if the clone is expanded.

TRBJ2-7	NA	TRBD1	TRBV28	TGTGCCAGCAGTTTCCCACAGGGGCCCTACGAGCAGTACTTC	CASSFPQGPYEQYF
TRBJ2-1	NA	TRBD2	TRBV27	TGTGCCAGCAGTTTAATGGGGGGGGATGAGCAGTTCTTC	CASSLMGGDEQFF
TRBJ2-2	NA	TRBD2	TRBV2	TGTGCCAGCAGTGAAGCAGGGCTAGCGGACTACGGGGAGCTGTTTTTT	CASSEAGLADYGELFF
TRBJ2-7	NA	TRBD2	TRBV27	TGTGCCAGCAGTTTGCGGGAGGGGGGCTACGAGCAGTACTTC	CASSLREGGYEQYF
TRBJ1-2	NA	NA	TRBV4-1	TGCGCCAGCAGCCAAGAAAGGACAACCTATGGCTACACCTTC	CASSQERTTYGYTF
TRBJ2-7	NA	TRBD1	TRBV30	TGTGCCTGGAGGATACGGGACAGCTCCTACGAGCAGTACTTC	CAWRIRDSSYEQYF
TRBJ2-1	once	NA	TRBV25-1	TGTGCCACCTCGGCAGATGAGCAGTTCTTC	CATSADEQFF
TRBJ2-3	NA	NA	TRBV7-2	TGTGCCAGCAGCCCGTTTAGCGGATATAACACAGATACGCAGTATTTT	CASSPFSGYNTDTQYF
TRBJ1-1	NA	NA	TRBV10-3	TGTGCCATCAGTGAAGGTTCAGGGGCTACTGAAGCTTTCTTT	CAISEGSGATEAFF
TRBJ2-1	NA	NA	TRBV7-2	TGTGCCAGCAGCTTAATCTCGGTGGATGAGCAGTTCTTC	CASSLISVDEQFF
TRBJ1-2	NA	TRBD1	TRBV6-5	TGTGCCAGCAGTCGGGACAGGGGCATCGAGGGCTACACCTTC	CASSRDRGIEGYTF
TRBJ2-7	few	TRBD2	TRBV27	TGTGCCAGCAGTGGCCCATTGCTAGCGGGAGGGCCGGGCGAGCAGTACTTC	CASSGPLLAGGPGEQYF
TRBJ2-7	NA	TRBD2	TRBV7-9	TGTGCCAGCAGCTCGGGGAGTAGCGGGAGGTGGTACGAGCAGTACTTC	CASSSGSSGRWYEQYF
TRBJ1-1	NA	NA	TRBV4-3	TGCGCCAGCAGCCAAGAGACAGGTTTGCTTGGGGCTGAAGCTTTCTTT	CASSQETGLLGAEAFF
TRBJ2-3	NA	TRBD2	TRBV7-9	TGTGCCAGCAGTTCGACTAGCGGGAGGCTAACAGATACGCAGTATTTT	CASSSTSGRLTDTQYF
TRBJ1-2	NA	TRBD1	TRBV19	TGTGCCAGTAGTTTAACCGGGACAGCCTTTGGCTACACCTTC	CASSLTGTAFGYTF
TRBJ2-1	NA	TRBD2	TRBV7-6	TGTGCCAGCAGCTTAGGCTTGGCTAGCGGGGCCTACAATGAGCAGTTCTTC	CASSLGLASGAYNEQFF
TRBJ2-7	NA	TRBD2	TRBV15	TGTGCCACCAGCAGAGACCGCCGACTAGCGGGAGGGGGCTACGAGCAGTACTTC	CATSRDRRLAGGGYEQYF
TRBJ2-1	NA	NA	TRBV19	TGTGCCAGTGGCGCCTCCTCCTACAATGAGCAGTTCTTC	CASGASSYNEQFF
TRBJ2-2	NA	NA	TRBV28	TGTGCCAGCAGTCCCCTACTGGGAGGGGGCAGCGGGGAGCTGTTTTTT	CASSPLLGGGSGELFF
TRBJ2-7	NA	NA	TRBV4-3	TGCGCCAGCAGCCAAGGTCTAACTATAAACTACGAGCAGTACTTC	CASSQGLTINYEQYF
TRBJ2-1	NA	TRBD2	TRBV9	TGTGCCAGCAGCCCACGTGGGACTAGCGGGAGTTATGAGCAGTTCTTC	CASSPRGTSGSYEQFF
TRBJ2-7	NA	NA	TRBV4-1	TGCGCCAGCAGCCAAGGGGCAGGGTTACACTACGAGCAGTACTTC	CASSQGAGLHYEQYF
TRBJ2-7	once	TRBD1	TRBV5-1	TGCGCCAGCAGGAGGACAGGGGGCATTGACGAGCAGTACTTC	CASRRTGGIDEQYF
TRBJ2-7	NA	NA	TRBV27	TGTGCCAGCAGTTTACAGGGCTCCTACGAGCAGTACTTC	CASSLQGSYEQYF
TRBJ2-1	NA	NA	TRBV11-3	TGTGCCAGCAGCAACACTATTACGGATGAGCAGTTCTTC	CASSNTITDEQFF
TRBJ2-1	NA	NA	TRBV19	TGTGCCAGTAGTATAGGCAACAATGAGCAGTTCTTC	CASSIGNNEQFF
TRBJ1-1	NA	NA	TRBV4-2	TGTGCCAGCAGCCAAGGGAAGTTGGCCCCGACTGAAGCTTTCTTT	CASSQGKLAPTEAFF
TRBJ2-5	NA	NA	TRBV27	TGTGCCAGCAGTTCGCTTCTTGGGGCACAAGAGACCCAGTACTTC	CASSSLLGAQETQYF
TRBJ1-5	NA	NA	TRBV9	TGTGCCAGCAGCCCCGACAGCAACAATCAGCCCCAGCATTTT	CASSPDSNNQPQHF
TRBJ1-1	NA	NA	TRBV9	TGTGCCAGCAGTCTAGAAGGACTTATGAACACTGAAGCTTTCTTT	CASSLEGLMNTEAFF
TRBJ2-7	NA	TRBD2	TRBV9	TGTGCCAGCAGCGTAGGCGGACTAGCGGGAGACTACGAGCAGTACTTC	CASSVGGLAGDYEQYF
TRBJ2-7	NA	NA	TRBV7-9	TGTGCCAGCAGCTTAGAGGGAACCTACGAGCAGTACTTC	CASSLEGTYEQYF
TRBJ2-3	NA	NA	TRBV19	TGTGCCAGTAGTCCGCACGACCGGGCCCCGGCTAGCACAGATACGCAGTATTTT	CASSPHDRAPASTDTQYF
TRBJ1-2	NA	NA	TRBV7-9	TGTGCCAGCAGCTCACCCCCTGACCTTAACTATGGCTACACCTTC	CASSSPPDLNYGYTF
TRBJ2-6	NA	NA	TRBV15	TGTGCCACCGAGAGCTCTGGGGCCAACGTCCTGACTTTC	CATESSGANVLTF
TRBJ1-2	NA	NA	TRBV29-1	TGCAGCGCTGAGGGGGGCATCCTTAACTATGGCTACACCTTC	CSAEGGILNYGYTF
TRBJ2-7	NA	TRBD1	TRBV28	TGTGCCAGCACTTCGTCCCCGGGACAGGGGGCGGGCTACGAGCAGTACTTC	CASTSSPGQGAGYEQYF
TRBJ2-7	NA	NA	TRBV5-1	TGCGCCAGCACGTCAGACAGGAGCTCCTACGAGCAGTACTTC	CASTSDRSSYEQYF
TRBJ1-2	NA	NA	TRBV19	TGTGCCAGTAGTATCCCGGGTGCGGTTGGCTACACCTTC	CASSIPGAVGYTF
TRBJ1-4	NA	TRBD1	TRBV27	TGTGCCAGCAGTCAACGGGACAGGGGGCTTGAAAAACTGTTTTTT	CASSQRDRGLEKLFF
TRBJ2-7	once	TRBD2	TRBV7-9	TGTGCCAGCAGCCCCCGACTAGCGGGACTACGCCAGGAGCAGTACTTC	CASSPRLAGLRQEQYF
TRBJ2-7	NA	TRBD1	TRBV9	TGTGCCAGCAGCCAGACAGGGCGTTCCTACGAGCAGTACTTC	CASSQTGRSYEQYF
TRBJ1-2	NA	TRBD1	TRBV25-1	TGTGCCAGCAGTGAGTGGACAGGGGGTAACTATGGCTACACCTTC	CASSEWTGGNYGYTF
TRBJ2-3	NA	TRBD2	TRBV11-2	TGTGCCAGCAGCCCGGGAGGGGAAGATACGCAGTATTTT	CASSPGGEDTQYF
TRBJ2-7	NA	NA	TRBV7-9	TGTGCCAGCAGCTTATTAGACTACGAGCAGTACTTC	CASSLLDYEQYF
TRBJ2-1	NA	TRBD2	TRBV6-5	TGTGCCAGCAGTACCGCGAGCGGGAGTTACAATGAGCAGTTCTTC	CASSTASGSYNEQFF
TRBJ2-7	NA	NA	TRBV10-3	TGTGCCATCAGTGATTTAGCGATGAGCTCCTACGAGCAGTACTTC	CAISDLAMSSYEQYF
TRBJ2-7	NA	TRBD2	TRBV27	TGTGCCAGCAGTTTATTCCTAGCGGGATTATACGAGCAGTACTTC	CASSLFLAGLYEQYF
TRBJ2-7	NA	TRBD2	TRBV28	TGTGCCAGCAGTTTGGCGGGGGTCCACGAGCAGTACTTC	CASSLAGVHEQYF